Listed below are T cell receptor beta chains from one sample, sequenced in a study of cytomegalovirus exposure and HLA in healthy donors. Clones were sequenced by immunoSEQ multiplex PCR, and TCRdb holds only the in-frame ones, with some missing. The data show approximately 120,000 clones, with around 78% seen just once and 4.8% held by the top ten. Sequenced sample: PBMCs. These receptors were collected from a man aged 60 to 75 in good health and CMV-seropositive. CDR3s include the opening cysteine and the closing phenylalanine or tryptophan. The order of the fields is clone size, J gene, D gene, V gene, CDR3 protein, CDR3 DNA. D genes are given only for firm matches. Size is omitted from some rows. Given values are once, few, many or a class for expanded clones.

abundance: -; j_gene: TRBJ2-7; d_gene: -; v_gene: TRBV10-3; CDR3aa: CAISGGGGPYEQYF; CDR3nt: TGTGCCATCAGTGGGGGAGGGGGGCCTTACGAGCAGTACTTC
abundance: -; j_gene: TRBJ2-1; d_gene: -; v_gene: TRBV4-1; CDR3aa: CASSRVGQSYRGPGSYNEQFF; CDR3nt: TGCGCCAGCAGCCGGGTAGGACAGTCCTACCGGGGCCCTGGCTCCTACAATGAGCAGTTCTTC
abundance: once; j_gene: TRBJ1-4; d_gene: -; v_gene: TRBV6-5; CDR3aa: CASSYTRQEYEKLFF; CDR3nt: TGTGCCAGCAGTTACACACGACAGGAATATGAAAAACTGTTTTTT
abundance: few; j_gene: TRBJ2-2; d_gene: -; v_gene: TRBV18; CDR3aa: CASSGVRGTGELFF; CDR3nt: TGTGCCAGCTCTGGGGTCCGGGGCACCGGGGAGCTGTTTTTT
abundance: -; j_gene: TRBJ2-3; d_gene: TRBD2; v_gene: TRBV12-5; CDR3aa: CASGPTGTSGIDTQYF; CDR3nt: TGTGCTAGTGGTCCTACCGGGACTAGCGGTATCGATACGCAGTATTTT
abundance: -; j_gene: TRBJ2-5; d_gene: -; v_gene: TRBV6-1; CDR3aa: CASRRAQETQYF; CDR3nt: TGTGCCAGCAGGCGGGCCCAAGAGACCCAGTACTTC
abundance: -; j_gene: TRBJ1-6; d_gene: TRBD1; v_gene: TRBV2; CDR3aa: CASSASGGNSPLHF; CDR3nt: TGTGCCAGCAGTGCGTCAGGGGGGAATTCACCCCTCCACTTT
abundance: -; j_gene: TRBJ2-3; d_gene: -; v_gene: TRBV6-4; CDR3aa: CASSDSAAGTDTQYF; CDR3nt: TGTGCCAGCAGTGACTCGGCAGCCGGGACAGATACGCAGTATTTT
abundance: -; j_gene: TRBJ1-6; d_gene: -; v_gene: TRBV27; CDR3aa: CASSSQTSPLHF; CDR3nt: TGTGCCAGCAGTTCACAGACTTCACCCCTCCACTTT
abundance: -; j_gene: TRBJ1-6; d_gene: -; v_gene: TRBV2; CDR3aa: CASSEAPGDSPLHF; CDR3nt: TGTGCCAGCAGTGAAGCGCCGGGGGATTCACCCCTCCACTTT
abundance: medium-sized; j_gene: TRBJ2-7; d_gene: -; v_gene: TRBV28; CDR3aa: CASNEKRGLLREQYF; CDR3nt: TGTGCCAGCAACGAGAAAAGGGGCCTATTACGGGAGCAGTACTTC
abundance: few; j_gene: TRBJ1-4; d_gene: -; v_gene: TRBV7-9; CDR3aa: CASSLPRAIGNEKLFF; CDR3nt: TGTGCCAGCAGCTTGCCTCGCGCAATCGGGAATGAAAAACTGTTTTTT
abundance: few; j_gene: TRBJ1-5; d_gene: TRBD1; v_gene: TRBV6-6; CDR3aa: CASRRQGAYQPQHF; CDR3nt: TGTGCCAGCAGACGACAGGGGGCTTATCAGCCCCAGCATTTT
abundance: -; j_gene: TRBJ1-1; d_gene: -; v_gene: TRBV2; CDR3aa: CASTTGMIGPEAFF; CDR3nt: TGTGCCAGCACAACAGGGATGATTGGCCCTGAAGCTTTCTTT
abundance: once; j_gene: TRBJ2-7; d_gene: TRBD1; v_gene: TRBV29-1; CDR3aa: CSALTGGSYEQYF; CDR3nt: TGCAGCGCTTTGACAGGGGGCTCCTACGAGCAGTACTTC
abundance: -; j_gene: TRBJ2-5; d_gene: -; v_gene: TRBV6-4; CDR3aa: CASSSQAGPQETQYF; CDR3nt: TGTGCCAGCAGTAGCCAGGCTGGCCCACAGGAGACCCAGTACTTC
abundance: -; j_gene: TRBJ1-1; d_gene: -; v_gene: TRBV29-1; CDR3aa: CSALTAGDGTEAFF; CDR3nt: TGCAGCGCGTTGACAGCAGGGGATGGGACTGAAGCTTTCTTT
abundance: -; j_gene: TRBJ2-7; d_gene: -; v_gene: TRBV2; CDR3aa: CASRQRESSYEQYF; CDR3nt: TGTGCCAGCCGGCAGAGGGAAAGCTCCTACGAGCAGTACTTC
abundance: few; j_gene: TRBJ2-5; d_gene: TRBD1; v_gene: TRBV5-1; CDR3aa: CASSGQAQETQYF; CDR3nt: TGCGCCAGCAGCGGACAGGCCCAAGAGACCCAGTACTTC
abundance: -; j_gene: TRBJ2-7; d_gene: -; v_gene: TRBV5-1; CDR3aa: CASNELQLSSYEQYF; CDR3nt: TGCGCCAGCAACGAACTCCAACTGAGCTCCTACGAGCAGTACTTC
abundance: -; j_gene: TRBJ1-1; d_gene: -; v_gene: TRBV30; CDR3aa: CAWREGPNTEAFF; CDR3nt: TGTGCCTGGAGGGAGGGACCGAACACTGAAGCTTTCTTT
abundance: once; j_gene: TRBJ2-4; d_gene: -; v_gene: TRBV30; CDR3aa: CAWSGSLAKNIQYF; CDR3nt: TGTGCCTGGAGTGGAAGCCTAGCCAAAAACATTCAGTACTTC
abundance: -; j_gene: TRBJ1-2; d_gene: -; v_gene: TRBV29-1; CDR3aa: CSVVPGQLGGYTF; CDR3nt: TGCAGCGTAGTCCCTGGACAGCTCGGGGGCTACACCTTC
abundance: -; j_gene: TRBJ1-1; d_gene: -; v_gene: TRBV6-1; CDR3aa: CASRLQHGQNTEAFF; CDR3nt: TGTGCCAGCAGACTACAACACGGTCAGAACACTGAAGCTTTCTTT
abundance: few; j_gene: TRBJ1-5; d_gene: -; v_gene: TRBV5-4; CDR3aa: CASSLGAPDSNQPQHF; CDR3nt: TGTGCCAGCAGCTTGGGGGCTCCAGATAGCAATCAGCCCCAGCATTTT
abundance: -; j_gene: TRBJ2-5; d_gene: -; v_gene: TRBV6-1; CDR3aa: CASSRDSQETQYF; CDR3nt: TGTGCCAGCAGTCGCGACTCCCAAGAGACCCAGTACTTC
abundance: -; j_gene: TRBJ1-5; d_gene: -; v_gene: TRBV19; CDR3aa: CASSGGRSNQPQHF; CDR3nt: TGTGCTTCCAGCGGGGGACGTAGCAATCAGCCCCAGCATTTT
abundance: -; j_gene: TRBJ2-7; d_gene: TRBD1; v_gene: TRBV4-1; CDR3aa: CASSQAYMGQVQEQYF; CDR3nt: TGCGCCAGCAGCCAAGCCTACATGGGACAGGTTCAGGAGCAGTACTTC
abundance: few; j_gene: TRBJ1-3; d_gene: -; v_gene: TRBV10-3; CDR3aa: CAARGGNGNTIYF; CDR3nt: TGTGCCGCAAGGGGAGGGAACGGAAACACCATATATTTT
abundance: once; j_gene: TRBJ2-1; d_gene: TRBD2; v_gene: TRBV7-3; CDR3aa: CASSRTRGDNNEQFF; CDR3nt: TGTGCCAGCAGCCGGACGCGGGGGGACAACAATGAGCAGTTCTTC
abundance: -; j_gene: TRBJ2-3; d_gene: -; v_gene: TRBV4-1; CDR3aa: CASSQDGGSGSMTDTQYF; CDR3nt: TGCGCCAGCAGCCAAGACGGCGGGTCTGGAAGTATGACAGATACGCAGTATTTT
abundance: -; j_gene: TRBJ2-7; d_gene: -; v_gene: TRBV6-5; CDR3aa: CASSYSDKSYEQYF; CDR3nt: TGTGCCAGCAGTTACTCCGACAAGTCCTACGAGCAGTACTTC
abundance: -; j_gene: TRBJ1-2; d_gene: -; v_gene: TRBV6-5; CDR3aa: CASSYSLLSGLGGYTF; CDR3nt: TGTGCCAGCAGTTACTCTCTTCTTTCAGGGTTAGGCGGCTACACCTTC
abundance: few; j_gene: TRBJ2-3; d_gene: -; v_gene: TRBV14; CDR3aa: CASSQDRSTDTQYF; CDR3nt: TGTGCCAGCAGCCAAGACAGGAGCACAGATACGCAGTATTTT
abundance: -; j_gene: TRBJ2-5; d_gene: TRBD2; v_gene: TRBV2; CDR3aa: CASTGTSGGGTQYF; CDR3nt: TGTGCCAGCACCGGGACTAGCGGTGGGGGGACCCAGTACTTC
abundance: -; j_gene: TRBJ2-2; d_gene: TRBD2; v_gene: TRBV15; CDR3aa: CATSRDRAGGFAGELFF; CDR3nt: TGTGCCACCAGCAGAGATCGAGCGGGGGGGTTTGCCGGGGAGCTGTTTTTT
abundance: -; j_gene: TRBJ2-3; d_gene: TRBD2; v_gene: TRBV5-1; CDR3aa: CASSPGAGAGDTQYF; CDR3nt: TGCGCCAGCAGCCCAGGAGCGGGGGCCGGGGATACGCAGTATTTT
abundance: -; j_gene: TRBJ2-2; d_gene: -; v_gene: TRBV6-5; CDR3aa: CASSYLSGNTGELFF; CDR3nt: TGTGCCAGCAGTTACTTGTCAGGGAACACCGGGGAGCTGTTTTTT
abundance: -; j_gene: TRBJ1-1; d_gene: -; v_gene: TRBV19; CDR3aa: CASSIPQGAEAFF; CDR3nt: TGTGCCAGTAGTATTCCGCAAGGGGCTGAAGCTTTCTTT
abundance: -; j_gene: TRBJ1-4; d_gene: -; v_gene: TRBV2; CDR3aa: CASSESRGTGEKLFF; CDR3nt: TGTGCCAGCAGTGAAAGCAGGGGTACGGGTGAAAAACTGTTTTTT
abundance: -; j_gene: TRBJ2-5; d_gene: -; v_gene: TRBV19; CDR3aa: CASSSGGQETQYF; CDR3nt: TGTGCCAGTAGTTCTGGGGGGCAAGAGACCCAGTACTTC
abundance: -; j_gene: TRBJ2-7; d_gene: -; v_gene: TRBV1; CDR3aa: CTSSPKGVTSGGLSPIYEQYF; CDR3nt: TGCACCAGCAGCCCCAAGGGGGTCACTAGCGGGGGGTTATCCCCTATATACGAGCAGTACTTC
abundance: -; j_gene: TRBJ1-1; d_gene: -; v_gene: TRBV28; CDR3aa: CASSLRREAFF; CDR3nt: TGTGCCAGCAGTTTAAGGAGAGAAGCTTTCTTT
abundance: few; j_gene: TRBJ2-7; d_gene: -; v_gene: TRBV20-1; CDR3aa: CSGTQGSEQYF; CDR3nt: TGCAGTGGGACTCAGGGGAGCGAGCAGTACTTC
abundance: -; j_gene: TRBJ2-5; d_gene: -; v_gene: TRBV7-9; CDR3aa: CASSLGSGKIVRTQYF; CDR3nt: TGTGCCAGCAGCTTAGGGAGCGGTAAGATCGTCAGGACCCAGTACTTC
abundance: many; j_gene: TRBJ2-3; d_gene: -; v_gene: TRBV9; CDR3aa: CASSVEAATADTQYF; CDR3nt: TGTGCCAGCAGCGTAGAGGCAGCTACAGCAGATACGCAGTATTTT
abundance: -; j_gene: TRBJ2-3; d_gene: TRBD1; v_gene: TRBV5-1; CDR3aa: CASRDSDTDTQYF; CDR3nt: TGCGCCAGCCGGGACAGCGACACAGATACGCAGTATTTT
abundance: -; j_gene: TRBJ2-1; d_gene: -; v_gene: TRBV7-9; CDR3aa: CASSLPRSNPFPNNEQFF; CDR3nt: TGTGCCAGCAGCTTACCCCGGTCTAACCCCTTTCCTAACAATGAGCAGTTCTTC
abundance: -; j_gene: TRBJ1-2; d_gene: TRBD1; v_gene: TRBV9; CDR3aa: CASSPGTGGGYGYTF; CDR3nt: TGTGCCAGCAGCCCCGGGACAGGGGGAGGCTATGGCTACACCTTC
abundance: once; j_gene: TRBJ1-2; d_gene: -; v_gene: TRBV2; CDR3aa: CASSMPRGGYGYTF; CDR3nt: TGTGCCAGCAGCATGCCTAGGGGGGGCTATGGCTACACCTTC